This T cell receptor (beta chain) emerged from a study of technical replicates of blood from a handful of donors. The repertoire was sequenced with immunoSEQ multiplex PCR; TCRdb's copy has only in-frame clones and lacks some. Of 78,000 or so clones in the sample, about 88% are singletons; the top ten hold approximately 0.41%. The CDR3 runs 14 residues. Germline CDR1 reads SEHNR; CDR2 reads FQNEAQ (reference sequence). Trimming took 5 bases from V and 5 from J; bases not matched to a gene: 7. This TCR was sampled from a human donor in good health. The V and J genes are TRBV7-9 and TRBJ2-7; 9 positions match TRBD2. The sequencing input was T cells isolated from PBMCs. In nucleotides, the CDR3 is TGTGCCAGCAGCCCCCTAGCGGGACCCGACGAGCAGTACTTC. This sequence encodes CASSPLAGPDEQYF. Full variable domain (outside the CDR3, taken from reference TRBV7-9 and TRBJ2-7): DTGVSQNPRHKITKRGQNVTFRCDPISEHNRLYWYRQTLGQGPEFLTYFQNEAQLEKSRLLSDRFSAERPKGSFSTLEIQRTEQGDSAMYLCASSPLAGPDEQYFGPGTRLTVT.